This paragraph reports one T cell receptor (beta chain). Antigen: not known. The sample belongs to a study of CD8 T cells in ankylosing spondylitis. Whole-study results and caveats: Ankylosing spondylitis blood appeared to be characterized by a TCR beta motif of eight highly homologous variants. According to the report, clones linked to the disease were significantly enriched in matched synovial fluid samples taken from ankylosing spondylitis patients. CD8+ cells made up the disease-linked clones, which were relatively rare in peripheral blood. Previously reported in reactive arthritis synovial fluid and blood were some of the motif variants.

In making TCR beta libraries, quantitative 5'-RACE with molecular barcodes was used. TCRdb redid the calling of the 5' RACE reads with MiXCR, one entry per CDR3 protein. The sample has 700,000 or so distinct CDR3 sequences, around a fifth seen once. The CDR3 is 16 amino acids. Germline V CDR1 and CDR2: SGHRS, YFSETQ. The V gene end was trimmed by 0 bases and the J gene end by 6 bases; junction bases not matched to a gene: 6. The chain couples TRBV5-1 to TRBJ2-1, with 10 bases aligning to TRBD1. This receptor was identified in a male donor with ankylosing spondylitis. Sequencing input: blood, either unsorted or a sorted T cell fraction (not recorded which). CDR3 sequence reads: CASSLAGTGDANEQFF. CDR3 nucleotides: TGCGCCAGCAGCTTGGCCGGGACAGGGGATGCCAATGAGCAGTTCTTC.